The rows below give T cell receptor beta chains drawn from one sample of a study of radiotherapy plus CTLA-4 blockade in lung cancer. Produced via immunoSEQ multiplex PCR; TCRdb's table is partial and in-frame only. The sample gives approximately 46,000 clones, approximately 85% of which show up once; approximately 30% is in the top ten. The sequencing used peripheral blood, collected from a patient treated with radiotherapy plus ipilimumab. All receptors come from a human donor with non-small cell lung cancer whose response to radiotherapy plus ipilimumab could not be evaluated. CDR3s include the opening cysteine and the closing phenylalanine or tryptophan. The D gene is left open where the match is weak. Clone size is not always given. Where it is, it says once, few, many or a class for expanded clones.

TRBJ1-4 | TRBV6-1 | NA | TRBD1 | CASSWTGELSEKLFF | TGTGCCAGCAGTTGGACAGGGGAGCTTAGTGAAAAACTGTTTTTT
TRBJ1-1 | TRBV30 | few | TRBD1 | CAWSKDRVDTEAFF | TGTGCCTGGTCCAAGGACAGGGTGGACACTGAAGCTTTCTTT
TRBJ1-6 | TRBV19 | NA | TRBD1 | CASSTFRDRGSPLHF | TGTGCCAGTAGTACCTTCCGGGACAGGGGTTCACCCCTCCACTTT
TRBJ1-4 | TRBV19 | few | NA | CASSIVANEKLFF | TGTGCCAGTAGTATTGTAGCTAATGAAAAACTGTTTTTT
TRBJ2-1 | TRBV5-1 | NA | NA | CASSANSGGRNEQFF | TGCGCCAGCAGCGCTAATAGCGGAGGTCGGAATGAGCAGTTCTTC
TRBJ2-1 | TRBV7-9 | NA | TRBD2 | CASSLGSSGYNEQFF | TGTGCCAGCAGCTTAGGGTCTAGCGGATACAATGAGCAGTTCTTC
TRBJ1-2 | TRBV6-5 | NA | NA | CASSPDRMAYGYTF | TGTGCCAGCAGCCCGGACAGAATGGCCTATGGCTACACCTTC
TRBJ2-5 | TRBV4-3 | NA | NA | CASSQDLPGWRPRETQYF | TGCGCCAGCAGCCAAGACCTGCCGGGATGGAGGCCCAGAGAGACCCAGTACTTC
TRBJ2-3 | TRBV6-1 | NA | NA | CASSVSQGTDTQYF | TGTGCCAGCAGTGTCTCACAGGGCACAGATACGCAGTATTTT
TRBJ2-3 | TRBV15 | NA | TRBD2 | CATSRGLAGETDTQYF | TGTGCCACCAGCAGAGGACTAGCGGGAGAAACAGATACGCAGTATTTT
TRBJ1-1 | TRBV5-6 | NA | TRBD1 | CASSTLDRGGTEAFF | TGTGCCAGCAGCACCTTAGACAGGGGTGGCACTGAAGCTTTCTTT
TRBJ2-7 | TRBV10-3 | NA | TRBD2 | CAISESGTSGRGTYEQYF | TGTGCCATCAGTGAGTCGGGGACTAGCGGGAGGGGAACCTACGAGCAGTACTTC
TRBJ2-3 | TRBV11-1 | once | NA | CASSQRGVGSVPDTQYF | TGTGCCAGCAGCCAACGGGGTGTGGGGTCGGTCCCAGATACGCAGTATTTT
TRBJ1-5 | TRBV18 | NA | NA | CASSPNDNSNQPQHF | TGTGCCAGCTCACCTAACGACAATAGCAATCAGCCCCAGCATTTT
TRBJ1-6 | TRBV5-6 | once | NA | CASSLGRGSSPLHF | TGTGCCAGCAGCTTGGGCCGGGGAAGTTCACCCCTCCACTTT
TRBJ2-3 | TRBV5-1 | few | NA | CASSVRETDTQYF | TGCGCCAGCAGCGTCAGGGAAACAGATACGCAGTATTTT
TRBJ2-7 | TRBV27 | NA | NA | CASRSLANYEQYF | TGTGCCAGCAGGTCTCTAGCTAACTACGAGCAGTACTTC
TRBJ1-2 | TRBV6-5 | NA | TRBD1 | CASSQGQGVGYGYTF | TGTGCCAGCAGCCAAGGACAGGGGGTAGGCTATGGCTACACCTTC
TRBJ1-1 | TRBV5-8 | NA | NA | CASSLQAGGVTEAFF | TGTGCCAGCAGCTTGCAGGCGGGCGGAGTTACTGAAGCTTTCTTT
TRBJ2-3 | TRBV29-1 | NA | TRBD2 | CSTPGASGSTDTQYF | TGCAGCACTCCAGGGGCTAGCGGGAGCACAGATACGCAGTATTTT
TRBJ1-5 | TRBV2 | NA | NA | CASPLITGITNQPQHF | TGTGCCAGTCCCCTTATAACAGGGATTACCAATCAGCCCCAGCATTTT
TRBJ1-3 | TRBV23-1 | NA | NA | CASSPQGACGNTIYF | TGCGCCAGCAGTCCTCAAGGGGCTTGTGGAAACACCATATATTTT
TRBJ2-3 | TRBV28 | NA | NA | CASSGGQGGGTDTQYF | TGTGCCAGCAGTGGTGGACAGGGAGGGGGCACAGATACGCAGTATTTT
TRBJ2-7 | TRBV5-1 | NA | TRBD1 | CASSLDTGGEQYF | TGCGCCAGCAGCTTGGACACAGGGGGCGAGCAGTACTTC
TRBJ1-2 | TRBV28 | once | NA | CASSFLRSLLQGKGYGYTF | TGTGCCAGCAGTTTCTTAAGGTCGTTGTTGCAGGGAAAGGGCTATGGCTACACCTTC
TRBJ2-3 | TRBV11-2 | NA | NA | CASSLYLRTDTQYF | TGTGCCAGCAGCTTATATTTGAGGACAGATACGCAGTATTTT
TRBJ2-1 | TRBV7-6 | NA | TRBD2 | CASSSWTSDDEQFF | TGTGCCAGCAGCTCTTGGACTAGCGATGATGAGCAGTTCTTC
TRBJ2-2 | TRBV6-6 | NA | TRBD1 | CASSYLTGGGGELFF | TGTGCCAGCAGCTACCTGACAGGGGGTGGCGGGGAGCTGTTTTTT
TRBJ2-7 | TRBV6-5 | NA | TRBD1 | CASSYSRTGVEQYF | TGTGCCAGCAGTTACTCTCGGACAGGGGTCGAGCAGTACTTC
TRBJ1-4 | TRBV27 | NA | TRBD1 | CASRSHTGEGREKLFF | TGTGCCAGCAGGTCGCATACAGGGGAAGGGCGCGAAAAACTGTTTTTT
TRBJ2-2 | TRBV5-4 | NA | TRBD1 | CASSPPGTANTGELFF | TGTGCCAGCAGCCCCCCCGGGACAGCTAACACCGGGGAGCTGTTTTTT
TRBJ1-1 | TRBV28 | NA | NA | CASSLPTRAGTEAFF | TGTGCCAGCAGCCTACCGACCAGGGCTGGTACTGAAGCTTTCTTT
TRBJ1-5 | TRBV19 | once | NA | CASSIIGAAINQPQHF | TGTGCCAGTAGTATAATTGGGGCAGCCATCAATCAGCCCCAGCATTTT
TRBJ1-1 | TRBV4-3 | NA | TRBD1 | CASSQVEGQGAATEAFF | TGCGCCAGCAGCCAAGTAGAGGGACAGGGGGCGGCCACTGAAGCTTTCTTT
TRBJ2-7 | TRBV27 | NA | NA | CASRSGTQVYEQYF | TGTGCCAGCAGGTCCGGGACACAAGTCTACGAGCAGTACTTC
TRBJ2-7 | TRBV28 | NA | NA | CASSFSARGGPGSYEQYF | TGTGCCAGCAGTTTCAGCGCGCGGGGCGGGCCGGGCTCCTACGAGCAGTACTTC
TRBJ2-5 | TRBV20-1 | few | NA | CSARLAGQVYF | TGCAGTGCTAGGCTAGCGGGACAGGTCTACTTC
TRBJ2-7 | TRBV7-2 | NA | TRBD1 | CASSPGTVYEQYF | TGTGCCAGCAGCCCTGGGACAGTCTACGAGCAGTACTTC
TRBJ2-3 | TRBV5-1 | NA | TRBD2 | CASSWRTSGRAGDTQYF | TGCGCCAGCAGCTGGCGGACTAGCGGGAGGGCGGGGGATACGCAGTATTTT
TRBJ1-2 | TRBV28 | NA | TRBD1 | CATTPPRQGANYGYTF | TGTGCCACCACACCTCCCCGACAGGGGGCGAACTATGGCTACACCTTC
TRBJ2-7 | TRBV4-1 | NA | NA | CASSQGAGLLSQYF | TGCGCCAGCAGCCAAGGGGCAGGGCTCCTTAGCCAGTACTTC
TRBJ2-2 | TRBV7-9 | once | NA | CASSLAGTHQRWLFF | TGTGCCAGCAGCTTGGCCGGGACACATCAGAGGTGGCTGTTTTTT
TRBJ2-7 | TRBV5-1 | NA | NA | CASSRELTYEQYF | TGCGCCAGCAGCAGGGAGTTGACCTACGAGCAGTACTTC
TRBJ2-3 | TRBV18 | few | NA | CASSPDGFFGTDTQYF | TGTGCCAGCTCACCAGACGGGTTTTTTGGGACAGATACGCAGTATTTT
TRBJ1-1 | TRBV7-9 | once | TRBD1 | CASSLGGQGDTEAFF | TGTGCCAGCAGCTTAGGAGGACAGGGTGACACTGAAGCTTTCTTT
TRBJ1-6 | TRBV19 | NA | TRBD1 | CAIRPTGLYNSPLHF | TGTGCCATAAGACCGACAGGGTTATATAATTCACCCCTCCACTTT
TRBJ2-1 | TRBV30 | NA | TRBD2 | CAWSVVPTSGSNEQFF | TGTGCCTGGAGTGTTGTCCCGACTAGCGGGAGTAATGAGCAGTTCTTC
TRBJ2-7 | TRBV28 | once | TRBD2 | CASSRGGIYEQYF | TGTGCCAGCAGTCGGGGGGGGATCTACGAGCAGTACTTC
TRBJ1-1 | TRBV6-6 | NA | NA | CASRSTGMDTEAFF | TGTGCCAGCAGGTCGACAGGTATGGACACTGAAGCTTTCTTT
TRBJ2-7 | TRBV4-3 | NA | NA | CASSQGRGHEQYF | TGCGCCAGCAGCCAAGGCAGGGGTCACGAGCAGTACTTC
TRBJ2-5 | TRBV7-2 | NA | TRBD2 | CASSLAGGEQETQYF | TGTGCCAGCAGCTTAGCGGGAGGGGAACAAGAGACCCAGTACTTC
TRBJ1-1 | TRBV4-1 | NA | TRBD1 | CASSPRQQGAMGEAFF | TGCGCCAGCAGCCCCCGACAACAGGGGGCAATGGGTGAAGCTTTCTTT
TRBJ2-5 | TRBV9 | NA | TRBD2 | CASSPQRVAGIETQYF | TGTGCCAGCAGCCCCCAGCGGGTAGCGGGAATAGAGACCCAGTACTTC
TRBJ2-3 | TRBV19 | NA | NA | CASSIARSTDTQYF | TGTGCCAGTAGTATAGCTAGAAGCACAGATACGCAGTATTTT
TRBJ2-2 | TRBV30 | NA | TRBD2 | CAWSVLAGGNTGELFF | TGTGCCTGGAGTGTACTAGCGGGAGGGAACACCGGGGAGCTGTTTTTT
TRBJ1-1 | TRBV7-8 | NA | TRBD1 | CASSYPDRGRTEAFF | TGTGCCAGCAGCTATCCGGACAGGGGGCGGACTGAAGCTTTCTTT
TRBJ2-6 | TRBV4-2 | NA | NA | CASSPVGGSGANVLTF | TGTGCCAGCAGCCCGGTAGGGGGCTCTGGGGCCAACGTCCTGACTTTC
TRBJ2-1 | TRBV7-2 | NA | NA | CASSLADLDYRYNEQFF | TGTGCCAGCAGCTTAGCGGATTTGGACTACAGATACAATGAGCAGTTCTTC
TRBJ2-1 | TRBV2 | NA | NA | CASSEQAYNEQFF | TGTGCCAGCAGCGAGCAGGCCTACAATGAGCAGTTCTTC
TRBJ1-4 | TRBV28 | NA | NA | CASSSHSQGIHEKLFF | TGTGCCAGCAGTTCTCACTCACAGGGTATTCATGAAAAACTGTTTTTT